This is a list of T cell receptor beta chains from one sample in a study of T-cell reconstitution after alpha-beta-depleted transplantation in children. TCRdb reanalysed the PCR reads using MiXCR and keeps one entry per CDR3 protein. Of about 980,000 distinct CDR3 sequences listed, roughly 29% are singletons. The sample in question was PBMCs, mostly from graft donor cells, obtained 360 days after TCRalphabeta/CD19-depleted stem cell transplant. Every receptor here comes from a boy under three years old who had a stem cell transplant for SCID, so the T cells may come from the graft donor. Both conserved end residues are part of each CDR3. D genes are given only for firm matches. Rows may omit the clone size; those that give it use once, few, many or a size class.

D gene,J gene,clone size,V gene,CDR3 DNA,CDR3 protein
NA,TRBJ2-1,NA,TRBV7-2,TGTGCCAGCAGCCCGGAACCCCTAGAGCGATATGAGCAGTTCTTC,CASSPEPLERYEQFF
NA,TRBJ2-7,NA,TRBV5-1,TGCGCCAGCAGCTTGGCCCGGCCGGAGGAGGAGCAGTACTTC,CASSLARPEEEQYF
TRBD1,TRBJ2-5,NA,TRBV6-1,TGTGCCAGCAGTAGAAAATTAAGCTGGGACAGGGGAAGAGAGACCCAGTACTTC,CASSRKLSWDRGRETQYF
NA,TRBJ2-1,few,TRBV6-5,TGTGCCAGCAGTTACTCGAATAGGTACAATGAGCAGTTCTTC,CASSYSNRYNEQFF
NA,TRBJ2-1,NA,TRBV6-1,TGTGCCAGCAGCCCCAGACGCGGCGACTACAATGAGCAGTTCTTC,CASSPRRGDYNEQFF
TRBD2,TRBJ2-3,NA,TRBV12-3/TRBV12-4,TGTGCCAGTTGCCTGGGAGGGTCGGGGGATACGCAGTATTTT,CASCLGGSGDTQYF
NA,TRBJ2-1,NA,TRBV30,TGTGCCTGGACTCCCTCCCATGAGCAGTTCTTC,CAWTPSHEQFF
TRBD2,TRBJ2-7,many,TRBV12-3/TRBV12-4,TGTGCCAGCAGTCTAGCGGGGGGCTCCTACGAGCAGTACTTC,CASSLAGGSYEQYF
TRBD2,TRBJ2-5,few,TRBV20-1,TGCAGTGCGATAAGCGGGGAAGAGACCCAGTACTTC,CSAISGEETQYF
NA,TRBJ2-1,NA,TRBV7-9,TGTGCCAGCAGCTTGGACCATAGCTCCTACAATGAGCAGTTCTTC,CASSLDHSSYNEQFF
TRBD1,TRBJ2-7,NA,TRBV4-1,TGCGCCAGCAGCCCCAGGACAGGGGGAGGCATGCAGTACTTC,CASSPRTGGGMQYF
NA,TRBJ1-2,few,TRBV29-1,TGCAGCGCCGTTAATACAGGCTATCTTGGCTACACCTTC,CSAVNTGYLGYTF
NA,TRBJ2-3,few,TRBV6-2/TRBV6-3,TGTGCCAGCAGTCGACCGACAGAGCCTCGAGATACGCAGTATTTT,CASSRPTEPRDTQYF
NA,TRBJ2-7,NA,TRBV28,TGTGCCAGCAGTTTACACGGGGGTGCAAACGAGCAGTACTTC,CASSLHGGANEQYF
NA,TRBJ2-7,NA,TRBV15,TGTGCCACCAGCAGAGAGATACCAGGATACTACGAGCAGTACTTC,CATSREIPGYYEQYF
NA,TRBJ2-7,NA,TRBV5-4,TGTGCCAGCAGCTTGGTTGGGGCCGGGCCCGAGCAGTACTTC,CASSLVGAGPEQYF
NA,TRBJ2-7,few,TRBV6-1,TGTGCCAGCAGTGCGAACAGGGGGGGGTACGAGCAGTACTTC,CASSANRGGYEQYF
TRBD1,TRBJ2-3,few,TRBV20-1,TGCAGTGCCCTCAAAGGGGGCCGCACAGATACGCAGTATTTT,CSALKGGRTDTQYF
NA,TRBJ1-2,NA,TRBV6-1,TGTGCCAGCAGCCGGTTGGGGTCCTCCTATGGCTACACCTTC,CASSRLGSSYGYTF
TRBD1,TRBJ1-1,few,TRBV2,TGTGCCAGCAGACAAACAGGGGTGGACACTGAAGCTTTCTTT,CASRQTGVDTEAFF
NA,TRBJ2-7,many,TRBV12-3/TRBV12-4,TGTGCCAGCAGTTTCGGAATACACATGAACGAGCAGTACTTC,CASSFGIHMNEQYF
NA,TRBJ2-5,few,TRBV5-6,TGTGCCAGCAGCTTCCGGCAGACAGAGACCCAGTACTTC,CASSFRQTETQYF
NA,TRBJ2-7,NA,TRBV3-1,TGTGCCAGCAGCCAAGAAAACTGGGAATACGAGCAGTACTTC,CASSQENWEYEQYF
TRBD2,TRBJ2-1,NA,TRBV7-8,TGTGCCAGCAGCCCCCTACTAGCGGGGGGTGTAAATGAGCAGTTCTTC,CASSPLLAGGVNEQFF
NA,TRBJ2-3,few,TRBV20-1,TGCAGTGCTAGTGAATCTGACCGCACGCAGTATTTT,CSASESDRTQYF
TRBD2,TRBJ2-1,NA,TRBV2,TGTGCCAGCAGCCCCCGGGCGGGGGGGCTGGGTGAGCAGTTCTTC,CASSPRAGGLGEQFF
TRBD1,TRBJ2-1,NA,TRBV20-1,TGCAGTGCGGGAAGGGGGCCCAAACTTACCTCCTACAATGAGCAGTTCTTC,CSAGRGPKLTSYNEQFF
TRBD2,TRBJ2-7,NA,TRBV20-1,TGCAGTGCTAGATTGGCTAGCGGGGTGTACTACGAGCAGTACTTC,CSARLASGVYYEQYF
TRBD2,TRBJ2-5,NA,TRBV7-6,TGTGCCAGCAGCTTTACCCTAGCGGGGGGGCGAGAGACCCAGTACTTC,CASSFTLAGGRETQYF